The 32 T cell receptor beta chains listed next were all sequenced from one sample in a study of blood T cell repertoires in COVID-19. Measured with immunoSEQ multiplex PCR; TCRdb has only the in-frame clones, and not every one. The sample shows about 140,000 clones, 75% to 90% of them seen only once. Sequencing was carried out using peripheral blood. These receptors were obtained from a man between 60 and 70 years old with active or convalescent COVID-19.

The V call is TRBV11-2, the J call TRBJ2-3; possible D gene TRBD2, 6 bases. The length of the CDR3 is 17 residues. The V gene's germline CDR1 is SGHAT and CDR2 FQNNGV. Deletions cut 4 bases from V and 0 bases from J, with 17 bases between. This CDR3 reads CASSSQGRGASTDTQYF. CDR3 DNA sequence: TGTGCCAGCAGCTCCCAAGGACGCGGGGCTAGCACAGATACGCAGTATTTT.

The J gene is TRBJ1-1, the V gene TRBV19, with D possibly TRBD1 on 5 matching bases. The CDR3 consists of 15 residues. The V end was cut by 4 bases, the J end by 4 bases, with 16 bases between. Per the germline V gene, CDR1 is LNHDA and CDR2 is SQIVND (reference sequence). The CDR3 region has the DNA TGTGCCAGTAGTACCCAGGGTAAGGCGGCCACTGAAGCTTTCTTT. It is translated as CASSTQGKAATEAFF. Full variable domain (missing parts from reference TRBV19 and TRBJ1-1): DGGITQSPKYLFRKEGQNVTLSCEQNLNHDAMYWYRQDPGQGLRLIYYSQIVNDFQKGDIAEGYSVSREKKESFPLTVTSAQKNPTAFYLCASSTQGKAATEAFFGQGTRLTVV.

The J gene is TRBJ2-1, the V gene TRBV13; 10 nucleotides align to TRBD2. CDR1 PRHDT and CDR2 FYEKMQ come from the germline V gene (reference sequence). Trimming at V came to 5 bases and at J to 6 bases, leaving 16 bases not matched to a gene. This CDR3 region has 18 residues. The CDR3 protein is CASSREGPSGSIVNEQFF. The CDR3 DNA reads TGTGCCAGCAGCAGAGAAGGTCCTAGCGGGAGCATCGTCAATGAGCAGTTCTTC.

CDR3 residues: CASSRRGMNTGELFF. For the CDR3, the DNA is TGTGCCAGTAGTAGACGGGGGATGAACACCGGGGAGCTGTTTTTT. This sequence joins TRBV19 and TRBJ2-2, with D possibly being TRBD2 (6 bases). The CDR3 runs 15 residues. Germline loops: CDR1 LNHDA, CDR2 SQIVND (reference sequence). V was trimmed by 4 bases and J by 1 base, leaving 10 bases between them.

This clone was seen only once. The rearrangement uses TRBV14 and TRBJ2-2; 8 nucleotides match TRBD2. Germline values: CDR1 SGHDN, CDR2 FVKESK. With V trimmed by 6 bases and J by 6 bases, 9 bases remained unmatched. This CDR3 contains 15 residues. In DNA form, the CDR3 reads TGTGCCAGCAGGAGGGGGAGCGGGAGTTCCGGGGAGCTGTTTTTT. Translation gives CASRRGSGSSGELFF.

The rearrangement uses TRBV19 and TRBJ2-1, with 14 bases matching TRBD2. After removal of 3 bases from V and 0 bases from J, the junction contained 4 bases not matched to a gene. Germline V gene sequence: CDR1 LNHDA, CDR2 SQIVND (reference sequence). The CDR3 has 18 amino acids. CDR3 nucleotide sequence: TGTGCCAGTAGTATTCCCGGGACTAGCGGGAGCTCCTACAATGAGCAGTTCTTC. This gives the protein CASSIPGTSGSSYNEQFF.

The chain couples TRBV21-1 to TRBJ2-5; TRBD2, the table's D call, was not compared with the DNA. TRBV21-1 is described as a pseudogene. This CDR3 comprises 16 residues. CDR3 in amino acids: CASSHKTRTRWQTQYF. In nucleotides, the CDR3 is TGTGCCAGCTCCCACAAAACGCGGACTAGATGGCAGACCCAGTACTTC.

The CDR3 DNA reads TGTGCCAGCAGCTTGGGGACTAGCGGGGGGGAAGAGACCCAGTACTTC. Encoded protein: CASSLGTSGGEETQYF. The chain couples TRBV7-9 to TRBJ2-5; 16 bases align to TRBD2. From germline, CDR1 is SEHNR and CDR2 FQNEAQ (reference sequence). V shed 3 bases and J 3 bases; nucleotides not matched to a gene: 1. The CDR3 is made up of 16 amino acids.

This chain joins TRBV10-3 and TRBJ2-7, with D uncertain. Germline loops: CDR1 ENHRY, CDR2 SYGVKD. Trimming removed 6 bases at V and 7 bases at J, with 10 bases between. The CDR3 loop spans 11 amino acids. The CDR3 here is CAIRVAGEQYF. As DNA, the CDR3 is TGTGCCATCAGGGTGGCAGGAGAGCAGTACTTC.

The chain employs TRBV15 and TRBJ2-7; 7 bases fit TRBD2. The CDR3 sequence is 13 residues long. The J segment lost 10 bases and the V segment lost 0 bases, leaving 6 bases of the junction unmatched. Germline V lookup: CDR1 LNHNV, CDR2 YYDKDF (reference sequence). The chain's CDR3 is CATSRDRLAVQYF. CDR3 DNA sequence: TGTGCCACCAGCAGAGATAGGCTAGCGGTACAGTACTTC.

The chain is built from TRBV7-9 and TRBJ1-1; D unresolved. Trimming shortened V by 3 bases and J by 0 bases, and 5 bases separated the two germline ends. Germline V gives CDR1 SEHNR, CDR2 FQNEAQ (reference sequence). This CDR3 is built from 13 residues. Here the CDR3 reads CASSFTVNTEAFF. CDR3 sequence (DNA): TGTGCCAGCAGCTTTACTGTGAACACTGAAGCTTTCTTT.

This sequence joins TRBV7-9 and TRBJ1-4; no firm D call. Germline assignment: CDR1 SEHNR and CDR2 FQNEAQ (reference sequence). The CDR3 is 14 amino acids. Trimming removed 3 bases from V and 6 bases from J, with 11 bases in between. The CDR3 reads CASSFGSGDEKLFF. The CDR3 region has the DNA TGTGCCAGCAGCTTCGGGAGTGGAGATGAAAAACTGTTTTTT.

The V gene is TRBV29-1, the J gene TRBJ2-3; TRBD1 is a possible D gene (5 bases). Deletions cut 7 bases from V and 6 bases from J, with 11 bases between. Germline values: CDR1 SQVTM, CDR2 ANQGSEA. The CDR3 runs 11 residues. The CDR3, as DNA: TGCAGCGCGACTCCAGGGGATACGCAGTATTTT. It is translated as CSATPGDTQYF.

V usage is TRBV19 and J usage is TRBJ1-2; 8 positions match TRBD1. Germline V gene sequence: CDR1 LNHDA, CDR2 SQIVND (reference sequence). Trimming took 7 bases from V and 6 from J; bases not matched to a gene: 7. This CDR3 has 13 residues. This CDR3 reads CASTLRGRDGYTF. CDR3 nucleotide sequence: TGTGCCAGTACCCTCAGGGGGCGGGATGGCTACACCTTC.

The CDR3 sequence is CASSQLGQGRGDTIYF. Here the CDR3 DNA reads TGCGCCAGCAGCCAATTAGGCCAGGGCCGGGGGGACACCATATATTTT. J is TRBJ1-3 and V is TRBV4-1; D may be TRBD1 (5 bases). V was trimmed by 2 bases and J by 8 bases, leaving 19 bases between them. The CDR3 is 16 residues long. CDR1 and CDR2 from the germline V gene are MGHRA and YSYEKL.

V gene TRBV18 combines with J gene TRBJ2-3; D might be TRBD2 (5 bases). Germline loops: CDR1 KGHSH, CDR2 LQKENI. V gave up 3 bases and J gave up 3 bases, with 10 bases separating them. This CDR3 region has 14 residues. The CDR3 DNA follows: TGTGCCAGCTCACCGAGGTCGGGAACAGATACGCAGTATTTT. Its translation: CASSPRSGTDTQYF.

This clone has just one count. V and J are TRBV7-8 and TRBJ2-1; 13 bases match TRBD2. Germline-derived CDR1 and CDR2 are SGHVS and FQNEAQ. The CDR3 length is 15 residues. Trimming took 4 bases from V and 9 from J; bases not matched to a gene: 6. The CDR3 protein is CASSSGLAGSSEQFF. The CDR3 DNA sequence: TGTGCCAGCAGCTCGGGACTAGCGGGATCGAGTGAGCAGTTCTTC.

This clone came up once. The V gene is TRBV6-5, the J gene TRBJ2-7; 9 bases are a match to TRBD2. The germline gives CDR1 MNHEY, CDR2 SVGAGI. The V gene end was trimmed by 6 bases and the J gene end by 4 bases; junction bases not matched to a gene: 10. The CDR3 has 15 residues. CDR3 nucleotides: TGTGCCAGCAGCCTAGCGGGGTTTGGTGGGTACGAGCAGTACTTC. Translation: CASSLAGFGGYEQYF.

This chain links TRBV25-1 with TRBJ1-1; D gene unclear. Germline CDR1 and CDR2: MGHDK and SYGVNS. The CDR3 runs 14 residues. The V gene lost 2 bases and the J gene lost 5 bases, with 12 bases spanning the gap. The CDR3 sequence: CASSEHGGSTEAFF. For the CDR3, the DNA is TGTGCCAGCAGTGAACATGGAGGAAGTACTGAAGCTTTCTTT.

This clone has just one count. The rearrangement links TRBV19 to TRBJ2-7, with 8 bases lining up with TRBD1. Germline-derived CDR1 and CDR2 are LNHDA and SQIVND (reference sequence). This CDR3 has 14 residues. With 4 bases clipped from V and 6 bases from J, the junction kept 8 bases outside the gene matches. The CDR3 here is CASSTRQGTGEQYF. CDR3 DNA sequence: TGTGCCAGTAGTACTCGACAGGGGACCGGCGAGCAGTACTTC.

The chain recombines TRBV13 with TRBJ2-1, with 10 bases identical to TRBD2. The V and J ends lost 2 bases and 5 bases, in that order; junction bases with no gene match: 3. Germline CDR1 is PRHDT and CDR2 is FYEKMQ (reference sequence). The CDR3 has 15 amino acids. The CDR3 sequence: CASSLKREGNNEQFF. DNA for the CDR3: TGTGCCAGCAGCTTAAAGCGGGAGGGCAACAATGAGCAGTTCTTC.

The chain employs TRBV15 and TRBJ2-2, with D possibly matching TRBD2 (5 bases). This CDR3 is built from 14 residues. Germline CDR1 and CDR2: LNHNV and YYDKDF (reference sequence). Trimming left V 0 bases short and J 5 bases short, with 7 bases between. CDR3 DNA sequence: TGTGCCACCAGCAGAGACCAGCGGACCGGGGAGCTGTTTTTT. Residues: CATSRDQRTGELFF.

V usage is TRBV19 and J usage is TRBJ1-5, with D perhaps TRBD1 (5 bases). The CDR3 is 16 residues long. V was pared by 7 bases and J by 0 bases, with 16 bases between. The V gene's germline CDR1 is LNHDA and CDR2 SQIVND (reference sequence). DNA of the CDR3: TGTGCCAGTAAATCGCAGGGCCCAAATAGCAATCAGCCCCAGCATTTT. Residues: CASKSQGPNSNQPQHF. Looking up the rest from reference TRBV19 and TRBJ1-5 gives the full variable domain: DGGITQSPKYLFRKEGQNVTLSCEQNLNHDAMYWYRQDPGQGLRLIYYSQIVNDFQKGDIAEGYSVSREKKESFPLTVTSAQKNPTAFYLCASKSQGPNSNQPQHFGDGTRLSIL.

The rearrangement joins TRBV9 to TRBJ2-3, with TRBD1 matching 8 bases. The CDR3 loop spans 15 amino acids. Germline V gives CDR1 SGDLS, CDR2 YYNGEE. After removal of 0 bases from V and 1 base from J, the junction contained 1 base not matched to a gene. In nucleotides, the CDR3 is TGTGCCAGCAGCGTAGTGGACAGGGGCACAGATACGCAGTATTTT. Translated: CASSVVDRGTDTQYF.

CDR3 nucleotides: TGTGCCAGCTCACTAAACAGGATGTCTAATGAAAAACTGTTTTTT. Translation gives CASSLNRMSNEKLFF. The V call is TRBV18, the J call TRBJ1-4, with D tentatively TRBD1 (5 bases). The CDR3 totals 15 residues. Per the germline V gene, CDR1 is KGHSH and CDR2 is LQKENI. The V end was cut by 4 bases, the J end by 3 bases, with 12 bases between.

The chain employs TRBV6-5 and TRBJ2-5; 7 bases fit TRBD1. This CDR3 has 15 residues. CDR1 and CDR2 from the germline V gene are MNHEY and SVGAGI. Trimming removed 5 bases from V and 4 bases from J; junction bases left unmatched: 10. CDR3 loop: CASSPRGGVGETQYF. The CDR3 DNA follows: TGTGCCAGCAGTCCCAGAGGGGGCGTGGGAGAGACCCAGTACTTC.

The genes are TRBV6-2 or TRBV6-3 and TRBJ1-1; possibly TRBD1 for D (6 bases). V was shortened by 5 bases and J by 7 bases, with 20 bases between the two germline ends. From germline, CDR1 is MNHEY and CDR2 SVGEGT. This CDR3 has 15 amino acids. The CDR3 DNA sequence: TGTGCCAGCAGTCCCCAGAGGGGGGGCATCATTGAAGCTTTCTTT. Its translation is CASSPQRGGIIEAFF.

The chain couples TRBV6-2 or TRBV6-3 to TRBJ1-5; D remains unclear. This CDR3 region has 11 residues. CDR1 MNHEY and CDR2 SVGEGT come from the germline V gene. Trimming removed 4 bases at V and 11 bases at J, with 9 bases between. The CDR3, as DNA: TGTGCCAGCAGTTCCTCCCGGGCCCAGCATTTT. Amino acid sequence: CASSSSRAQHF.

The genes are TRBV19 and TRBJ1-5; 12 bases fit TRBD1. Germline loops: CDR1 LNHDA, CDR2 SQIVND (reference sequence). This CDR3 is 18 amino acids long. Trimming at V came to 5 bases and at J to 4 bases, leaving 12 bases not matched to a gene. CDR3 amino acids: CASSFGSGQGARNQPQHF. The CDR3 DNA sequence: TGTGCCAGTAGTTTTGGTTCGGGACAGGGGGCGCGGAATCAGCCCCAGCATTTT.

The rearrangement uses TRBV4-3 and TRBJ2-5; the D gene is possibly TRBD2 (5 bases). Germline V gene data show CDR1 as LGHNA and CDR2 as YSLEER. The CDR3 contains 16 residues. Trimming pared 3 bases from V and 4 bases from J, leaving 18 bases between. The CDR3 is CASSQSGQNRGETQYF. The CDR3 DNA reads as TGCGCCAGCAGCCAGTCCGGGCAAAATCGGGGAGAGACCCAGTACTTC.

The sample holds one count of this clone. As DNA, the CDR3 is TGTGCCAGCAGCCCCCAGGACAGTACCTACGAGCAGTACTTC. Protein: CASSPQDSTYEQYF. The chain combines TRBV21-1 with TRBJ2-7; the D call TRBD1 from the table was never checked on the DNA. TRBV21-1 is shown as a pseudogene. CDR3 size: 14 residues.

V is TRBV28 and J is TRBJ1-5; 8 nucleotides agree with TRBD1. The V and J ends lost 5 bases and 2 bases, in that order; junction bases with no gene match: 5. This CDR3 has 15 amino acids. Germline CDR1 MDHEN, CDR2 SYDVKM. The CDR3 nucleotides read TGTGCCAGCAGTACGACAGGGGAGGGCAATCAGCCCCAGCATTTT. Translated, it gives CASSTTGEGNQPQHF. Full variable domain (outside the CDR3, taken from reference TRBV28 and TRBJ1-5): DVKVTQSSRYLVKRTGEKVFLECVQDMDHENMFWYRQDPGLGLRLIYFSYDVKMKEKGDIPEGYSVSREKKERFSLILESASTNQTSMYLCASSTTGEGNQPQHFGDGTRLSIL.